These 25 T cell receptor beta chains were sequenced from one sample in a study of lymphopenia after photon versus proton radiotherapy. Some clones are missing from TCRdb's copy, which holds only in-frame ones; the method was immunoSEQ multiplex PCR. In the table there are fewer than 50,000 clones, less than 90% of which are singletons. The material sequenced was peripheral blood, taken from a patient treated with photon-based radiotherapy. Receptor source: a man aged 35 to 55 with gastric cancer.

This clone occurred a few times. This CDR3 reads CASRPGPATNEKLFF. The CDR3 bases are TGCGCCAGCAGACCCGGGCCTGCAACTAATGAAAAACTGTTTTTT. V and J are TRBV5-1 and TRBJ1-4, with D unclear. The V end was cut by 5 bases, the J end by 0 bases, with 11 bases between. The CDR3 extends over 15 amino acids. The germline CDR1 and CDR2 sequences are SGHRS and YFSETQ.

The gene calls are TRBV5-6 and TRBJ2-2; TRBD1 is a possible D gene (6 bases). The CDR3 consists of 16 residues. CDR1 and CDR2 (germline): SGHDT, YYEEEE. Trimming took 0 bases from V and 2 from J, leaving 11 bases between them. CDR3 sequence (DNA): TGTGCCAGCAGCTTGGACCTGGGGGCTAACACCGGGGAGCTGTTTTTT. Translation gives CASSLDLGANTGELFF.

This chain links TRBV4-3 with TRBJ1-6; D is perhaps TRBD1 (5 bases). This CDR3 spans 13 amino acids. CDR1 LGHNA and CDR2 YSLEER come from the germline V gene. V lost 0 bases to trimming and J lost 9 bases, with 6 bases between them. The CDR3: CASSQDRGSPLHF. CDR3 bases: TGCGCCAGCAGCCAAGATAGGGGTTCACCCCTCCACTTT.

This clone was detected only once. DNA of the CDR3: TGTGCCAGCTCACAACAGGGAAACCAAGAGACCCAGTACTTC. Protein product: CASSQQGNQETQYF. The rearrangement links TRBV18 to TRBJ2-5, with TRBD1 as a possible D gene (6 bases). Germline loops: CDR1 KGHSH, CDR2 LQKENI. The CDR3 length is 14 residues. The germline V and J ends were trimmed by 4 bases and 0 bases, with 9 bases remaining between them.

The chain couples TRBV5-4 to TRBJ2-2; D is perhaps TRBD1 (6 bases). Germline V gene lookup returns CDR1 SGHNT and CDR2 YYREEE (reference sequence). This CDR3 is 16 amino acids long. V lost 4 bases and J lost 5, with 18 bases in between. DNA for the CDR3: TGTGCCAGCAGCGCTCGAGTGGGGGCGCGAACCGGGGAGCTGTTTTTT. This encodes CASSARVGARTGELFF.

The CDR3 DNA reads as TGTGCCAGCAGGGGGGGCACAGATACGCAGTATTTT. This sequence encodes CASRGGTDTQYF. The V gene is TRBV27, the J gene TRBJ2-3, with D perhaps being TRBD1 or TRBD2 (5 bases each). The germline V gene has CDR1 MNHEY and CDR2 SMNVEV (reference sequence). The V and J ends lost 6 bases and 1 base respectively, with 5 bases between them. CDR3 length equals 12 residues.

This chain links TRBV11-1 with TRBJ2-2, with D possibly matching TRBD2 (6 bases). The V gene's germline CDR1 is SGHAT and CDR2 FQDESV (reference sequence). Deletions cut 5 bases from V and 4 bases from J, with 20 bases between. The CDR3 loop spans 17 amino acids. Here the CDR3 DNA reads TGTGCCAGCAGCCTAGACACAGGACTATACGGCACCGGGGAGCTGTTTTTT. This gives the protein CASSLDTGLYGTGELFF.

The chain joins TRBV29-1 to TRBJ2-7; 9 bases map to TRBD1. Trimming took 7 bases from V and 6 from J; bases not matched to a gene: 7. The germline gives CDR1 SQVTM, CDR2 ANQGSEA. The CDR3 contains 12 residues. The CDR3 here is CSANRGPSEQYF. The DNA for the CDR3 is TGCAGCGCGAACAGGGGGCCCTCCGAGCAGTACTTC.

V usage is TRBV9 and J usage is TRBJ1-1, with TRBD1 identical over 7 bases. The germline V gene has CDR1 SGDLS and CDR2 YYNGEE. CDR3 size: 15 residues. With V trimmed by 0 bases and J by 1 base, 3 bases remained unmatched. Written as DNA, the CDR3 is TGTGCCAGCAGCGTAGGACCAGGGGGGAACACTGAAGCTTTCTTT. Translation: CASSVGPGGNTEAFF.

The chain recombines TRBV27 with TRBJ2-2; 9 bases agree with TRBD1. The CDR3 covers 15 residues. Germline values: CDR1 MNHEY, CDR2 SMNVEV (reference sequence). V shed 6 bases and J 6 bases; nucleotides not matched to a gene: 8. The CDR3 DNA reads as TGTGCCAGCAGCCTAGGACAGGGGCAGGCCGGGGAGCTGTTTTTT. Translating it yields CASSLGQGQAGELFF.

The V gene is TRBV7-6, the J gene TRBJ2-2; no clear D gene. V gave up 5 bases and J gave up 3 bases, with 13 bases separating them. The CDR3 covers 15 residues. Germline loops: CDR1 SGHVS, CDR2 FNYEAQ. The CDR3 loop reads CASSTSADYTGELFF. In nucleotides, the CDR3 is TGTGCCAGCAGCACCTCGGCGGATTACACCGGGGAGCTGTTTTTT.

This clone was detected only once. J is TRBJ2-5 and V is TRBV6-5, with TRBD1 as a possible D gene (5 bases). Trimming stripped 6 bases from V and 2 bases from J, with 16 bases between. The CDR3 totals 15 residues. Germline V gene data show CDR1 as MNHEY and CDR2 as SVGAGI. CDR3 loop: CASRIRGLPQETQYF. The DNA of the CDR3 is TGTGCCAGCAGGATAAGGGGCCTCCCACAAGAGACCCAGTACTTC.

The V and J genes are TRBV5-8 and TRBJ2-7; D is possibly TRBD1 or TRBD2 (6 bases each). Looked up from germline, CDR1 is SGHTS and CDR2 is YDEGEE. CDR3 length: 15 residues. V was shortened by 3 bases and J by 2 bases, with 15 bases between the two germline ends. CDR3 bases: TGTGCCAGCAGCTCGCGTGGGGGGCACGCCTACGAGCAGTACTTC. Translation gives CASSSRGGHAYEQYF.

The chain recombines TRBV27 with TRBJ1-1, with 8 bases matching TRBD1. Germline V gene data show CDR1 as MNHEY and CDR2 as SMNVEV (reference sequence). Trimming cost V 5 bases and J 1 base; bases outside gene matches: 15. This CDR3 region has 18 residues. The CDR3 nucleotides are TGTGCCAGCAGTCAAAGACAGGGGAAAGGGTTGGGGAACACTGAAGCTTTCTTT. Its translation is CASSQRQGKGLGNTEAFF.

The count of this clone is one. The V and J genes are TRBV5-5 and TRBJ1-5, with D perhaps matching TRBD1 (6 bases). This CDR3 has 14 residues. Trimming shortened V by 4 bases and J by 2 bases, and 10 bases separated the two germline ends. CDR1 and CDR2 (germline): SGHKS, YYEKEE (reference sequence). CDR3 in amino acids: CASSVGGGNQPQHF. DNA for the CDR3: TGTGCCAGCAGCGTCGGGGGCGGCAATCAGCCCCAGCATTTT.

This clone was recorded once. The V and J genes are TRBV7-2 and TRBJ2-7, with 7 positions matching TRBD1. The CDR3 loop spans 13 amino acids. CDR1 and CDR2 from the germline V gene are SGHTA and FQGNSA. V dropped 2 bases and J dropped 2; count of bases not matched to a gene: 0. The CDR3 DNA is TGTGCCAGCAGCTTACAGGGGGCCTACGAGCAGTACTTC. This encodes CASSLQGAYEQYF.

The rearrangement joins TRBV6-5 to TRBJ2-3; the D gene is possibly TRBD2 (7 bases). The germline V and J ends were trimmed by 11 bases and 1 base, with 10 bases remaining between them. Germline V CDR1 and CDR2: MNHEY, SVGAGI. This CDR3 comprises 12 residues. The CDR3 DNA reads as TGTGCCGTAGGGGGGGGCACAGATACGCAGTATTTT. It specifies CAVGGGTDTQYF.

The V call is TRBV9, the J call TRBJ2-1; 10 positions match TRBD1. Trimming at V came to 0 bases and at J to 0 bases, leaving 15 bases not matched to a gene. The germline CDR1 and CDR2 sequences are SGDLS and YYNGEE. This CDR3 spans 21 amino acids. This chain's CDR3 is CASSVDGGGTGVLGSYNEQFF. Here the CDR3 DNA reads TGTGCCAGCAGCGTAGACGGTGGGGGGACAGGGGTCTTAGGCTCCTACAATGAGCAGTTCTTC.

V usage is TRBV5-1 and J usage is TRBJ2-1, with 13 positions matching TRBD2. Trimming removed 3 bases from V and 15 bases from J; junction bases left unmatched: 9. Germline assignment: CDR1 SGHRS and CDR2 YFSETQ. The CDR3 contains 14 residues. DNA of the CDR3: TGCGCCAGCAGCTCCACGACTAGCGGGGGGCATGGGTTCTTC. Residues: CASSSTTSGGHGFF. Complete variable domain (other parts from reference TRBV5-1 and TRBJ2-1): KAGVTQTPRYLIKTRGQQVTLSCSPISGHRSVSWYQQTPGQGLQFLFEYFSETQRNKGNFPGRFSGRQFSNSRSEMNVSTLELGDSALYLCASSSTTSGGHGFFGPGTRLTVL.

This chain joins TRBV5-1 and TRBJ1-5; unclear D gene. The germline V and J ends were trimmed by 0 bases and 4 bases, with 5 bases remaining between them. The CDR3 runs 13 residues. CDR1 SGHRS and CDR2 YFSETQ come from the germline V gene. CDR3 nucleotide sequence: TGCGCCAGCAGCTTGGACGGAAATCAGCCCCAGCATTTT. This codes for CASSLDGNQPQHF.

V usage is TRBV6-1 and J usage is TRBJ1-4; D unclear. Looked up from germline, CDR1 is MNHNS and CDR2 is SASEGT. The V end lost 7 bases, the J end lost 4 bases, and 10 bases lay between the germline ends. The CDR3 runs to 13 residues. For the CDR3, the DNA is TGTGCCAGCATTTTGCAGATTAATGAAAAACTGTTTTTT. Its protein is CASILQINEKLFF.

The chain is built from TRBV29-1 and TRBJ1-2; D unresolved. V was cut by 3 bases and J by 8 bases, with 7 bases left in between. There are 10 residues in the CDR3. Germline V gives CDR1 SQVTM, CDR2 ANQGSEA. This chain's CDR3 is CSVEEGGYTF. The DNA for the CDR3 is TGCAGCGTTGAGGAAGGCGGCTACACCTTC.

DNA of the CDR3: TGTGCCAGCAGTTACTCGATTAGGGGTACGGGCGGCTACACCTTC. Translated, it gives CASSYSIRGTGGYTF. This chain uses TRBV6-5 with TRBJ1-2; D may be TRBD1 (5 bases). CDR3 length: 15 residues. The germline CDR1 and CDR2 sequences are MNHEY and SVGAGI. V lost 0 bases to trimming and J lost 8 bases, with 16 bases between them.

This chain links TRBV19 with TRBJ2-2; 7 nucleotides match TRBD1. The CDR3 is made up of 13 amino acids. J was trimmed by 7 bases and V by 7 bases; bases with no gene match: 6. Germline V gives CDR1 LNHDA, CDR2 SQIVND (reference sequence). CDR3 in amino acids: CASNKQGSGELFF. Here the CDR3 DNA reads TGTGCCAGTAATAAACAGGGGAGCGGGGAGCTGTTTTTT.

The V gene is TRBV27, the J gene TRBJ2-7; D is unresolved. V lost 6 bases to trimming and J lost 0 bases, with 18 bases between them. CDR1 is MNHEY and CDR2 is SMNVEV in the germline V gene (reference sequence). The CDR3 is 16 amino acids. As DNA, the CDR3 is TGTGCCAGCAGCCTAAGGGCAGGCCTGAGCTCCTACGAGCAGTACTTC. Translating gives CASSLRAGLSSYEQYF.